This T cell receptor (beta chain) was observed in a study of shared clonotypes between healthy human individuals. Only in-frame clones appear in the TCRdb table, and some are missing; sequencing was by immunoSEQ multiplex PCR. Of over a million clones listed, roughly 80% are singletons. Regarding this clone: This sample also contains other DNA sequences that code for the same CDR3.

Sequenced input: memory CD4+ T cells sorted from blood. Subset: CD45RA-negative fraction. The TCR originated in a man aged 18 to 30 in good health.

CDR3 DNA: TGCAGCGTTGCAGGGAGTCGGTACGAGCAGTACTTC. Translated, it gives CSVAGSRYEQYF. V is TRBV29-1 and J is TRBJ2-7; D is possibly TRBD1 or TRBD2 (5 bases each). The V gene's germline CDR1 is SQVTM and CDR2 ANQGSEA. V dropped 4 bases and J dropped 4 bases, with 11 bases sitting between them. The CDR3 extends over 12 amino acids.